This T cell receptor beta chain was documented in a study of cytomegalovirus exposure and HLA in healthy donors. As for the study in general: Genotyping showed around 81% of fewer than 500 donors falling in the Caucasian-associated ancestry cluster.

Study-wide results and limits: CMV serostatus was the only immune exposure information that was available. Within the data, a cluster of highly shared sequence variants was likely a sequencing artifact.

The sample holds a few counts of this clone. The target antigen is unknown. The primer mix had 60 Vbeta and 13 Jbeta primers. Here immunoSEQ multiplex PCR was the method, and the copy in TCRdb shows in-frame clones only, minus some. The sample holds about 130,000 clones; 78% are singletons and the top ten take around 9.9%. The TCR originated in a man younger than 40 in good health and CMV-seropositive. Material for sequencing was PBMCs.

This CDR3 is CASSFLAGGSTDTQYF. The CDR3 nucleotides are TGCGCCAGCAGCTTCCTAGCGGGAGGTAGTACAGATACGCAGTATTTT. The chain carries TRBV5-1 and TRBJ2-3; 11 bases line up with TRBD2. The CDR3 consists of 16 residues. The V gene end was trimmed by 2 bases and the J gene end by 3 bases; junction bases not matched to a gene: 5. Germline V lookup: CDR1 SGHRS, CDR2 YFSETQ.